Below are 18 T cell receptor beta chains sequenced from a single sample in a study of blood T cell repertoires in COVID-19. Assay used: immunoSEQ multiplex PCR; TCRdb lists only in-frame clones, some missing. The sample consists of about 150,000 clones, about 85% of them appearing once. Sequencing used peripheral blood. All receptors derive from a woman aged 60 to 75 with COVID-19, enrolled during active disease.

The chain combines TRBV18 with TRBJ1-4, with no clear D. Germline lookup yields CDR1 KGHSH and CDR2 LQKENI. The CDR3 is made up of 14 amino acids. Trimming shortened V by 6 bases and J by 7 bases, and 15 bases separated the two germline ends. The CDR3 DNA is TGTGCCAGCTCCGAGGAAGTTGTCGGTGAAAAACTGTTTTTT. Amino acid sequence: CASSEEVVGEKLFF.

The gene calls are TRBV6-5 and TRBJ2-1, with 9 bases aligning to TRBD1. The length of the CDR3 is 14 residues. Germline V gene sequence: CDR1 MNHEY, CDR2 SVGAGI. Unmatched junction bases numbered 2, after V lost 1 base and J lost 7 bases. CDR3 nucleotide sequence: TGTGCCAGCAGTTACTGGGACAGGGCGAATGAGCAGTTCTTC. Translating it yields CASSYWDRANEQFF.

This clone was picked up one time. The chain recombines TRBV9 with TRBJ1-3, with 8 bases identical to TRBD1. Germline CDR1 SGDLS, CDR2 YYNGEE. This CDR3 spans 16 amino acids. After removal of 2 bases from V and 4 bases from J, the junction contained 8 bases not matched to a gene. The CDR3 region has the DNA TGTGCCAGCAGCGTTGACAGGGGTTCGGGCGGAAACACCATATATTTT. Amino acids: CASSVDRGSGGNTIYF.

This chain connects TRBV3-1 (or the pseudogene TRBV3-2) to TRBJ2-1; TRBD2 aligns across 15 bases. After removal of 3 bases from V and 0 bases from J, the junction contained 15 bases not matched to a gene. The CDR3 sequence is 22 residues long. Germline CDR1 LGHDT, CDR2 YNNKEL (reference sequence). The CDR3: CASSHPTTGTSGGPSSYNEQFF. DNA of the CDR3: TGTGCCAGCAGCCATCCCACCACCGGGACTAGCGGGGGGCCGAGCTCCTACAATGAGCAGTTCTTC.

CDR3 DNA sequence: TGCGCCAGCAGCCCGCACCTGACAGGGAACACTGAAGCTTTCTTT. Encoded protein: CASSPHLTGNTEAFF. V usage is TRBV5-1 and J usage is TRBJ1-1, with TRBD1 as a possible D gene (6 bases). Germline V gene lookup returns CDR1 SGHRS and CDR2 YFSETQ. This CDR3 has 15 residues. V was trimmed by 4 bases and J by 1 base, leaving 14 bases between them. The variable domain in full, with the rest retrieved from reference TRBV5-1 and TRBJ1-1, is KAGVTQTPRYLIKTRGQQVTLSCSPISGHRSVSWYQQTPGQGLQFLFEYFSETQRNKGNFPGRFSGRQFSNSRSEMNVSTLELGDSALYLCASSPHLTGNTEAFFGQGTRLTVV.

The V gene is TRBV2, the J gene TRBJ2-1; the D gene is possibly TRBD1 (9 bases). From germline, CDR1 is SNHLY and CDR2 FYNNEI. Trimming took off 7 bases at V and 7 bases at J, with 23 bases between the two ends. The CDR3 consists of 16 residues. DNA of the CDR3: TGTGCCAGCACCCCACGGGAGGGACAGGGTGGGAATGAGCAGTTCTTC. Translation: CASTPREGQGGNEQFF.

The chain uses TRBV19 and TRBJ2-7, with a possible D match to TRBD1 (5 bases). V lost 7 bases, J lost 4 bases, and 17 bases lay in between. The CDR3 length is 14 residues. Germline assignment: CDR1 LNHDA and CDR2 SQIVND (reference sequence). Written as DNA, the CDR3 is TGTGCCAGTACCCCAGGGTATCTCAGATACGAGCAGTACGTC. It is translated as CASTPGYLRYEQYV.

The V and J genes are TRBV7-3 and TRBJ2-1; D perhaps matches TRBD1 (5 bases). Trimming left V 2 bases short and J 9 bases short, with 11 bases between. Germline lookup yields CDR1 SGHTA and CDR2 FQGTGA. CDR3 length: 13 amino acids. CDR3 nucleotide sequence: TGTGCCAGCAGCTTACAGGGCTGGAGTGAGCAGTTCTTC. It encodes CASSLQGWSEQFF.

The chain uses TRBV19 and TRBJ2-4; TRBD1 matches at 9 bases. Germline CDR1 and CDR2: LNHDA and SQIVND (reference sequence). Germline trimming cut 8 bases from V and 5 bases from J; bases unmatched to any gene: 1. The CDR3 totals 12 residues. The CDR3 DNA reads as TGTGCCAGTGGGACAGGGCAAAACATTCAGTACTTC. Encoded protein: CASGTGQNIQYF.

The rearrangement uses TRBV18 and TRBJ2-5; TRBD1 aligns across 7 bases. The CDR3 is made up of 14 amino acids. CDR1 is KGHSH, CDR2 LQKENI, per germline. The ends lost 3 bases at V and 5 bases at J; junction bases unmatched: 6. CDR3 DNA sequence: TGTGCCAGCTCACCCGCGACAGGGCGGGAGACCCAGTACTTC. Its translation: CASSPATGRETQYF.

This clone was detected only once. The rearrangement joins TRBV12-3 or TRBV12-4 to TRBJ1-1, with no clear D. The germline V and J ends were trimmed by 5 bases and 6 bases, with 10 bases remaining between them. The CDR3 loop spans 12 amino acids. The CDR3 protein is CASSVLPAEAFF. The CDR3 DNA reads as TGTGCCAGCAGTGTCCTTCCCGCTGAAGCTTTCTTT.

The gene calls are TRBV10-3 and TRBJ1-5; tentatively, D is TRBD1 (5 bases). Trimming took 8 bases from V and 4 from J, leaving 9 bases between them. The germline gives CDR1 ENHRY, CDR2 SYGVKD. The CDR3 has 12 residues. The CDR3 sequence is CAIGGRNQPQHF. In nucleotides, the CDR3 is TGTGCCATCGGGGGGAGGAATCAGCCCCAGCATTTT.

CDR3 in amino acids: CASSDEAGSTDTQYF. In DNA, the CDR3 is TGTGCCAGCAGTGACGAAGCGGGAAGCACAGATACGCAGTATTTT. The chain has TRBV6-1 and TRBJ2-3; 7 bases match TRBD2. V dropped 3 bases and J dropped 0; count of bases not matched to a gene: 3. The V gene's germline CDR1 is MNHNS and CDR2 SASEGT. The CDR3 loop spans 15 amino acids.

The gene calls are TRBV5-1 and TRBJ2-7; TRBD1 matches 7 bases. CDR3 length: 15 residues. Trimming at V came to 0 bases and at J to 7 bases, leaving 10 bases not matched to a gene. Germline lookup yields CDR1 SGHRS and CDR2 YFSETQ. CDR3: CASSLEPTGHGEQYF. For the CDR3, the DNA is TGCGCCAGCAGCTTGGAACCGACAGGGCACGGAGAGCAGTACTTC.

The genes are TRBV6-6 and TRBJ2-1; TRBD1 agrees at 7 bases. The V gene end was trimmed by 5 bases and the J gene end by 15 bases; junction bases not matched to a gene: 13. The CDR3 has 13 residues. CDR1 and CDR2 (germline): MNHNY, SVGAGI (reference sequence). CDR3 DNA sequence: TGTGCCAGCAGTCCCCGCCAAGGGGGCGATTCGTTCTTC. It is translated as CASSPRQGGDSFF.

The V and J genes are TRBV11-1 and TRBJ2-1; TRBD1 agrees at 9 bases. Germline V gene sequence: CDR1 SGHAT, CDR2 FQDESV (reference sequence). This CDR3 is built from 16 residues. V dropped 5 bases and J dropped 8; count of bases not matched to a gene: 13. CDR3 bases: TGTGCCAGCAGCCCCCGCCCGGGACAGGGTTGGTATGAGCAGTTCTTC. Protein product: CASSPRPGQGWYEQFF.

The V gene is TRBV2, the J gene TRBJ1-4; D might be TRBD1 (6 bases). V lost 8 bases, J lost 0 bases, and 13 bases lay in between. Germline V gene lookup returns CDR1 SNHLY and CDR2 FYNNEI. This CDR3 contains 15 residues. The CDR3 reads CASLRDISTNEKLFF. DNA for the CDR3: TGTGCCAGCCTTAGGGACATCTCAACTAATGAAAAACTGTTTTTT.

CDR3 DNA: TGTGCCAGCCTAAGGACAGGAAGCTACGAGCAGTACTTC. It codes for CASLRTGSYEQYF. This sequence joins TRBV11-2 and TRBJ2-7; 7 positions match TRBD1. Germline CDR1 SGHAT, CDR2 FQNNGV. The CDR3 contains 13 residues. The V and J ends lost 8 bases and 3 bases, in that order; junction bases with no gene match: 7. Using reference TRBV11-2 and TRBJ2-7 for the parts outside the CDR3, the full variable domain is EAGVAQSPRYKIIEKRQSVAFWCNPISGHATLYWYQQILGQGPKLLIQFQNNGVVDDSQLPKDRFSAERLKGVDSTLKIQPAKLEDSAVYLCASLRTGSYEQYFGPGTRLTVT.